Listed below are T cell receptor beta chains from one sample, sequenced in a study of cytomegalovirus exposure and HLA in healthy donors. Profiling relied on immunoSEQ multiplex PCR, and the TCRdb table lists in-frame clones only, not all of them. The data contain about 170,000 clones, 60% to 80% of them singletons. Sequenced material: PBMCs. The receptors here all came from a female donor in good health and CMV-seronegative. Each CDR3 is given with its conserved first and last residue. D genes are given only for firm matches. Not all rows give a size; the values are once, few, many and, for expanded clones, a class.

TGTGCCAGCAGTTTATCCGGCACCGGGGAGCTGTTTTTT	CASSLSGTGELFF	-	-	TRBV28	TRBJ2-2
TGTGCCAGTACCACCCCGGGCAGGGAGGACATTCAGTACTTC	CASTTPGREDIQYF	-	-	TRBV19	TRBJ2-4
TGTGCCAGCAGGGGGGACAGTTATGGCTACACCTTC	CASRGDSYGYTF	TRBD1	-	TRBV2	TRBJ1-2
TGTGCCAGCAGTTCAGCGGGGCGGGACTACGAGCAGTACTTC	CASSSAGRDYEQYF	TRBD2	few	TRBV28	TRBJ2-7
TGTGCCAGCAGGGGAGGGCCTCATAGTTGGGGCACCGGGGAGCTGTTTTTT	CASRGGPHSWGTGELFF	TRBD2	-	TRBV7-3	TRBJ2-2
TGTGCCAGCAGCCAGACAGGGTCTGGGGCCAACGTCCTGACTTTC	CASSQTGSGANVLTF	TRBD1	few	TRBV6-4	TRBJ2-6
TGTGCCAGCAGACCCAGTTGGGGCGCTTACACTGAAGCTTTCTTT	CASRPSWGAYTEAFF	-	-	TRBV6-5	TRBJ1-1
TGTGCCAGCAGTTTATCAGGGGGCATCATCCTAGCTGAAGCTTTCTTT	CASSLSGGIILAEAFF	TRBD1	-	TRBV27	TRBJ1-1
TGCGCCAGCAGCCCCGACAGGGGGCCGGACTATGGCTACACCTTC	CASSPDRGPDYGYTF	TRBD1	-	TRBV4-3	TRBJ1-2
TGTGCCAGCAGCTTAGGCGCGGGGGGAACCACAGATACGCAGTATTTT	CASSLGAGGTTDTQYF	TRBD2	-	TRBV7-2	TRBJ2-3
TGCGCCAGCAGGGATCACAGGGGAGCTGAAGCTTTCTTT	CASRDHRGAEAFF	TRBD1	-	TRBV10-1	TRBJ1-1
TGTGCCAGCAGCCGCATAGGGAGCGGGGAGCTGTTTTTT	CASSRIGSGELFF	-	-	TRBV14	TRBJ2-2
TGTGCCAGTTCGGGACAGGGATTTAGCAATCAGCCCCAGCATTTT	CASSGQGFSNQPQHF	TRBD1	-	TRBV7-3	TRBJ1-5
TGTGCCAGCAGTTTAGGAGGGGTAGCTTTCTTT	CASSLGGVAFF	-	-	TRBV27	TRBJ1-1
TGTGCCAGCAGTGCCGGGACAGATGGCTACACCTTC	CASSAGTDGYTF	TRBD1	-	TRBV25-1	TRBJ1-2
TGTGCCAGCAGCGCGTATTCCGGGGGGCACAATACGCAGTATTTT	CASSAYSGGHNTQYF	-	-	TRBV6-4	TRBJ2-3
TGTGCCAGCACCCAGGGGGCGAATTCACCCCTCCACTTT	CASTQGANSPLHF	TRBD1	-	TRBV7-3	TRBJ1-6
TGTGCCAGCAGCGTAAGAGCGGGTATGGACTACGAGCAGTACTTC	CASSVRAGMDYEQYF	-	-	TRBV9	TRBJ2-7
TGCGCCAGCAGCTTGGCGAGTGGATCGGGGACAGGCTACAATGAGCAGTTCTTC	CASSLASGSGTGYNEQFF	TRBD1	-	TRBV5-1	TRBJ2-1
TGTGCCAGCAGCACACAGGGCTCGATTAATTCACCCCTCCACTTT	CASSTQGSINSPLHF	-	-	TRBV7-9	TRBJ1-6
TGCGCCAGCAGCCAAGTCCTGGTGGGAGATAATTCACCCCTCCACTTT	CASSQVLVGDNSPLHF	-	-	TRBV4-3	TRBJ1-6
TGTGCCAGCAAAAAGGCAACTCTGGGGCCCGGGGAGCTGTTTTTT	CASKKATLGPGELFF	-	-	TRBV2	TRBJ2-2
TGTGCCAGCAGCCTGAGCGGGAGTGGCATCGGGGAGCTGTTTTTT	CASSLSGSGIGELFF	TRBD2	-	TRBV7-2	TRBJ2-2
TGTGCCAGCAGCTTAAGCACAGACACTGAAGCTTTCTTT	CASSLSTDTEAFF	-	-	TRBV11-2	TRBJ1-1
TGTGCCATCAGGGGAGATGTGGGCGGAAACTATGGCTACACCTTC	CAIRGDVGGNYGYTF	-	-	TRBV10-3	TRBJ1-2
TGTGCCAGCAGTCTCCCGGGACAGGGTCCCCAAGAGACCCAGTACTTC	CASSLPGQGPQETQYF	TRBD1	-	TRBV27	TRBJ2-5
TGTGCCAGCAGGGGTAGCGGGAACACCGGGGAGCTGTTTTTT	CASRGSGNTGELFF	-	-	TRBV2	TRBJ2-2
TGTTCCAGCAGCTTAGCGGGCCGACAGGGTCCCGAGCAGTACTTC	CSSSLAGRQGPEQYF	-	-	TRBV7-9	TRBJ2-7
TGTGCCAGCAGCCCAGATGTGGGTGTGGGGCCCACAGATACGCAGTATTTT	CASSPDVGVGPTDTQYF	-	few	TRBV7-9	TRBJ2-3
TGTGCCAGTAGTGCGGATGGTAATTTCGACTATGGCTACACCTTC	CASSADGNFDYGYTF	-	-	TRBV19	TRBJ1-2
TGTGCCAGCAGCCCCCGGCGAGGGTGGGACTCTGGAAACACCATATATTTT	CASSPRRGWDSGNTIYF	-	-	TRBV21-1	TRBJ1-3
TGTGCCAGCAGTTTTCAGTATAATTCACCCCTCCACTTT	CASSFQYNSPLHF	-	-	TRBV6-5	TRBJ1-6
TGCGCCAGCAGCCCCGCTGACAGGGACACTGAAGCTTTCTTT	CASSPADRDTEAFF	TRBD1	-	TRBV4-3	TRBJ1-1
TGTGCCAGTAACAGGGTGTATAATTCACCCCTCCACTTT	CASNRVYNSPLHF	-	-	TRBV19	TRBJ1-6
TGTGCCAGCAGCTTAGCTGTAGGGGCCGAGGAGGAAAAACTGTTTTTT	CASSLAVGAEEEKLFF	-	-	TRBV11-2	TRBJ1-4
TGTGCCAGCAGCCAAGTCCTCGCCGGGACAGAGTACATCGGTAGGTCCTACGAGCAGTACTTC	CASSQVLAGTEYIGRSYEQYF	TRBD1	-	TRBV14	TRBJ2-7
TGTGCCAGCAGCACAGGGGCGCGGGACACTGAAGCTTTCTTT	CASSTGARDTEAFF	TRBD1	-	TRBV9	TRBJ1-1
TGTGCCAGCCGAGACAGGGGCCCCTACGAGCAGTACTTC	CASRDRGPYEQYF	TRBD1	-	TRBV27	TRBJ2-7
TGCAGTGCTAGCCCAGCCTACGAGCAGTACTTC	CSASPAYEQYF	-	-	TRBV20-1	TRBJ2-7
TGTGCCAGCAGTCAAAGACAGATGAACACTGAAGCTTTCTTT	CASSQRQMNTEAFF	-	-	TRBV6-1	TRBJ1-1
TGCGCCAGCAGCTCTAGCGGACTAGGATCATACAATGAGCAGTTCTTC	CASSSSGLGSYNEQFF	TRBD2	-	TRBV5-1	TRBJ2-1
TGTGCCAGCAGTGACGACAGGGGGCGGGTCCGTGAAAAACTGTTTTTT	CASSDDRGRVREKLFF	TRBD1	-	TRBV2	TRBJ1-4
TGTGCCAGCAGCCGCCGGACAGGGGGGTTAGAAGATACGCAGTATTTT	CASSRRTGGLEDTQYF	TRBD1	-	TRBV11-3	TRBJ2-3
TGCGCCAGCAGTGAGTCGAACAGGCTATCCTACGAGCAGTACTTC	CASSESNRLSYEQYF	-	-	TRBV10-1	TRBJ2-7
TGTGCCACCAGCAGAGCCCCTGGGACAGGGGTCGCCTACGAGCAGTACTTC	CATSRAPGTGVAYEQYF	TRBD1	-	TRBV15	TRBJ2-7
TGTGCCTGGAGTGGGGTGGGGCGATCGGTAGATACGCAGTATTTT	CAWSGVGRSVDTQYF	-	-	TRBV30	TRBJ2-3
TGTGCCAGCAGCCGGTTCGCCGGGACAGGAAGCACAGATACGCAGTATTTT	CASSRFAGTGSTDTQYF	TRBD1	-	TRBV11-3	TRBJ2-3
TGTGCCGGAAAGGACAGGGAACAGACCACTGAAGCTTTCTTT	CAGKDREQTTEAFF	TRBD1	-	TRBV2	TRBJ1-1
TGCGCCAGCAGCCAAGTTGTCGGGTTAGCCTACGAGCAGTACTTC	CASSQVVGLAYEQYF	-	-	TRBV4-3	TRBJ2-7
TGTGCCAGCAGCTTCCCTCTCGGGCAGGGGAACACTGAAGCTTTCTTT	CASSFPLGQGNTEAFF	-	few	TRBV5-4	TRBJ1-1
TGTGCCTGGAGTGAGGGGGGGAATAGCCGAAACACCATATATTTT	CAWSEGGNSRNTIYF	-	-	TRBV30	TRBJ1-3
TGTGCCAGCAGCCAGGATCCCTATGGCTACACCTTC	CASSQDPYGYTF	-	-	TRBV9	TRBJ1-2
TGTGCCAGCACCGGGACAGTCAATCAGCCCCAGCATTTT	CASTGTVNQPQHF	TRBD1	-	TRBV6-1	TRBJ1-5